This TCR beta chain was documented in a study of cytomegalovirus exposure and HLA in healthy donors. Germline V CDR1 and CDR2: LNHDA, SQIVND (reference sequence). CDR3 size: 17 residues. Unmatched junction bases numbered 13, after V lost 7 bases and J lost 6 bases. With 60 Vbeta and 13 Jbeta primers, the PCR was carried out. Some clones are missing from TCRdb's copy, which holds only in-frame ones; the method was immunoSEQ multiplex PCR. The sample shows over 65,000 clones, about 82% of them seen only once. The clonotype comes from a woman younger than 45 in good health and CMV-seronegative. The chain joins TRBV19 to TRBJ2-1; the match to TRBD2 covers 12 bases. Sequenced input: PBMCs. The CDR3 sequence is CASTPTSGGAYLNEQFF. The CDR3 nucleotides are TGTGCCAGTACCCCGACTAGCGGGGGCGCCTACCTCAATGAGCAGTTCTTC.